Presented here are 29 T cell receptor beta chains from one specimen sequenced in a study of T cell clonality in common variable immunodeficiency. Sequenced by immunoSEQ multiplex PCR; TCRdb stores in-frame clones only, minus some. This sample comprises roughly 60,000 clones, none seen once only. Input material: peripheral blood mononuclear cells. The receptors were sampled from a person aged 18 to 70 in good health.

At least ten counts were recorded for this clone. The covered CDR3 bases are TGCAGTGCTAGAGATGGGGCAGGATCAAACACTGAA. Protein: CSARDGAGSNTE. The CDR3 in full is CSARDGAGSNTEAFF. V and J are TRBV20-1 and TRBJ1-1, with D perhaps TRBD1 (5 bases). The CDR3 is cut off 3 residues early in the read; its end comes from the germline J gene. The germline gives CDR1 DFQATT, CDR2 SNEGSKA (reference sequence). V was pared by 0 bases and J by 2 bases, with 13 bases between. CDR3 size: 15 residues.

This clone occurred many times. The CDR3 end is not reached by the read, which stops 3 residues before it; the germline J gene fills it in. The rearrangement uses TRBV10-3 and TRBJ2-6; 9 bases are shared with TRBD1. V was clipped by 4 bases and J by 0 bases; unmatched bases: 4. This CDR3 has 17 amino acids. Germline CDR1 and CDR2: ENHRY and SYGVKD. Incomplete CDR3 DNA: TGTGCCATCAGTGGACAGGGGGGGTTCTCTGGGGCCAACGTC. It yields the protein CAISGQGGFSGANV. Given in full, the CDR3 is CAISGQGGFSGANVLTF.

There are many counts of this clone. The covered CDR3 bases are TGCGCCAGCAGCCAAGATCCGTACCAAGAGACC. It is translated as CASSQDPYQET. The full CDR3 reads CASSQDPYQETQYF. The chain combines TRBV4-1 with TRBJ2-5; D gene unclear. The read falls 3 residues short of the CDR3 end, and the missing part is taken from the germline J gene. V was pared by 0 bases and J by 0 bases, with 5 bases between. Germline V gene lookup returns CDR1 MGHRA and CDR2 YSYEKL. This CDR3 region has 14 residues.

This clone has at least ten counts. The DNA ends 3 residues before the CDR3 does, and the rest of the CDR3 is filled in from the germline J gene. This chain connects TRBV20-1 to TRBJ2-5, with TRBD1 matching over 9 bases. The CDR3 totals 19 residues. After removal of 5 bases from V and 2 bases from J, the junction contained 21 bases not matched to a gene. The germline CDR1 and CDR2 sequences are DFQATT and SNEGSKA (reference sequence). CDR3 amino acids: CSAPPRRETGTGTQETQYF. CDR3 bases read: TGCAGTGCTCCCCCTCGCCGAGAAACCGGGACAGGGACGCAAGAGACC.

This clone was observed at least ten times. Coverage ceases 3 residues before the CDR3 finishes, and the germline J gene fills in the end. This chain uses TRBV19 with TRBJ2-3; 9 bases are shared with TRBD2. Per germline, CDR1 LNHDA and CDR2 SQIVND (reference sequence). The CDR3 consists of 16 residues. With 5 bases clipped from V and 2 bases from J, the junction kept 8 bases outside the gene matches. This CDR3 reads CASSSLAGVTTDTQYF. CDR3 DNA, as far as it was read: TGTGCCAGTAGTTCGTTAGCGGGAGTAACCACAGATACG.

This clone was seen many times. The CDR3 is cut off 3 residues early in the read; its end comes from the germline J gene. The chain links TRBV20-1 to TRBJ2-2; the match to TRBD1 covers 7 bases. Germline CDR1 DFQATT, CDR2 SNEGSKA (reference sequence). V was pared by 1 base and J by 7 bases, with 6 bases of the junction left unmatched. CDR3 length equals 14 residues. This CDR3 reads CSARALTGNGELFF. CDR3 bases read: TGCAGTGCTAGAGCCTTGACAGGGAACGGGGAG.

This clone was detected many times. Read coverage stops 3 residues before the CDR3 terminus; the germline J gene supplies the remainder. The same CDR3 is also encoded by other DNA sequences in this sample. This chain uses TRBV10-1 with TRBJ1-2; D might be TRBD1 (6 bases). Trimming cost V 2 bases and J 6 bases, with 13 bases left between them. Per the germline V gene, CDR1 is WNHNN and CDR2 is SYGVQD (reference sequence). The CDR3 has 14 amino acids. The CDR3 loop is CASSEDRPDDGYTF. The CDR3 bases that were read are TGCGCCAGCAGTGAGGACAGGCCGGACGATGGC.

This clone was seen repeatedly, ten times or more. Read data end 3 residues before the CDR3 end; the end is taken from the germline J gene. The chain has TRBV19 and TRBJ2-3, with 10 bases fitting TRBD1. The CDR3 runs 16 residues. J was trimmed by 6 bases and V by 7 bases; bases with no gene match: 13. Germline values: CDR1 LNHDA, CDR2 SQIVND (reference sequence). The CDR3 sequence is CASKFRGTGAPDTQYF. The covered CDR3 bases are TGTGCCAGTAAGTTTAGAGGGACAGGGGCCCCGGATACG.

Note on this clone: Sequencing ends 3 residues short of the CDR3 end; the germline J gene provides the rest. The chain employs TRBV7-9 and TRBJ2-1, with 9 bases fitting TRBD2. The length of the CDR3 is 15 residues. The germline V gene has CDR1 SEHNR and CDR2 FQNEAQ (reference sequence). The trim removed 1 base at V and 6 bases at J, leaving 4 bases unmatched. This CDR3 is CASSLDFSGGNEQFF. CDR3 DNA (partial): TGTGCCAGCAGCTTAGATTTTAGCGGGGGCAATGAG.

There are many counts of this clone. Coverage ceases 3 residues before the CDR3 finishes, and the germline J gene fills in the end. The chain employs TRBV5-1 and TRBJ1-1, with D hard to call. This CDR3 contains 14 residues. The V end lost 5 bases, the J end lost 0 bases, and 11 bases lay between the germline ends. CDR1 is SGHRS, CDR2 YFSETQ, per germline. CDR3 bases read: TGCGCCAGCAGACAAGGGTCCATGAACACTGAA. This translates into CASRQGSMNTE. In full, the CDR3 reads CASRQGSMNTEAFF.

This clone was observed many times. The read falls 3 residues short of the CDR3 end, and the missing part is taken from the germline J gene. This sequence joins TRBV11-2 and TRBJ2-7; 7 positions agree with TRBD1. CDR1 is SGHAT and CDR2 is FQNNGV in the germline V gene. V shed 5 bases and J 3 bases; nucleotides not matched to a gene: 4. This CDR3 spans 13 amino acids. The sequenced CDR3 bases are TGTGCCAGCAGCACAGGACAGGTCTACGAG. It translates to CASSTGQVYE. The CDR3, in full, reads CASSTGQVYEQYF.

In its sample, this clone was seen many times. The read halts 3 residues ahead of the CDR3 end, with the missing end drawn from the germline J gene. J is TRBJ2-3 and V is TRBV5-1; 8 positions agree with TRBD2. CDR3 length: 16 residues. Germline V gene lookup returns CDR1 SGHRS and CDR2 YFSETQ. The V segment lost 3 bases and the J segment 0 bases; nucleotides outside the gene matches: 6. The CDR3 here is CASSSGTSPSTDTQYF. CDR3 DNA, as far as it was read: TGCGCCAGCAGCTCCGGGACTAGTCCTAGCACAGATACG. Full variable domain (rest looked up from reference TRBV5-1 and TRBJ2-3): KAGVTQTPRYLIKTRGQQVTLSCSPISGHRSVSWYQQTPGQGLQFLFEYFSETQRNKGNFPGRFSGRQFSNSRSEMNVSTLELGDSALYLCASSSGTSPSTDTQYFGPGTRLTVL.

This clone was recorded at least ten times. Here the CDR3 reads CASRYSRSGYEQYF. The sequenced part of the CDR3 DNA is TGTGCCAGCAGATACTCTAGGAGCGGCTACGAG. The J gene is TRBJ2-7, the V gene TRBV28; a possible D gene is TRBD2 (5 bases). The observed sequence ends 3 residues before the CDR3 terminus, with the missing tail filled in from the germline J gene. The CDR3 runs to 14 residues. Between the trimmed V and J ends, which lost 6 bases and 3 bases, there was a span of 15 bases. CDR1 and CDR2 (germline): MDHEN, SYDVKM.

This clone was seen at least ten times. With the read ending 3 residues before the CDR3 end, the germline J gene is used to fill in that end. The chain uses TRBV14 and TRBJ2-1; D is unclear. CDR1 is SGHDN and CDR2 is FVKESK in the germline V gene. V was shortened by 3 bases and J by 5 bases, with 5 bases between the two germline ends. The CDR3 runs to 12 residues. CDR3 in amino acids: CASSHADNEQFF. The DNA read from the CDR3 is TGTGCCAGCAGCCACGCGGACAATGAG.

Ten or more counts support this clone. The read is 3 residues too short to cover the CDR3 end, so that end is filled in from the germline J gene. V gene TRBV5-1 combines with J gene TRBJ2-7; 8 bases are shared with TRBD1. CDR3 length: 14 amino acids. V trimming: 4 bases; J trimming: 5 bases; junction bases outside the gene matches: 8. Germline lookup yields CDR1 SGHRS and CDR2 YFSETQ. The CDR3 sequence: CASSPGTGWDEQYF. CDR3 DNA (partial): TGCGCCAGCAGCCCAGGGACAGGCTGGGACGAG.

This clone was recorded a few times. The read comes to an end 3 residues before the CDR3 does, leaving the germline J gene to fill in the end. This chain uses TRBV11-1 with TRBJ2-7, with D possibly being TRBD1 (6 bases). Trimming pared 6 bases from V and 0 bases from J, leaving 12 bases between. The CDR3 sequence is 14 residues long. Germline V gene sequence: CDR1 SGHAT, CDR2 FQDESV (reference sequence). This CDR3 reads CASSHRDNSYEQYF. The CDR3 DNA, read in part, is TGTGCCAGCAGTCACCGGGACAACTCCTACGAG.

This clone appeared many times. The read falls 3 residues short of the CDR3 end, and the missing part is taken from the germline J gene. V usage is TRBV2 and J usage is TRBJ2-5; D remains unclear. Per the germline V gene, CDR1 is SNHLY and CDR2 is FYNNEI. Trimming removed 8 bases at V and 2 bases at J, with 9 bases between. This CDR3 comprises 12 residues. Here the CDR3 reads CASGAGQETQYF. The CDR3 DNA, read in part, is TGTGCCAGCGGAGCAGGACAAGAGACC.

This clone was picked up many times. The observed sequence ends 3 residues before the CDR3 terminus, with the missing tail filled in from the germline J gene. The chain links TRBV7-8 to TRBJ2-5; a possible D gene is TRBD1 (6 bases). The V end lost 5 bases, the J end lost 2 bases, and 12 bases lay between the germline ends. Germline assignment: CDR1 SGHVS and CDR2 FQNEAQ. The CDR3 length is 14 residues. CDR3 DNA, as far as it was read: TGTGCCAGCAGCCAAGGGACATCTCAAGAGACC. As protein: CASSQGTSQET. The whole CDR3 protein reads CASSQGTSQETQYF.

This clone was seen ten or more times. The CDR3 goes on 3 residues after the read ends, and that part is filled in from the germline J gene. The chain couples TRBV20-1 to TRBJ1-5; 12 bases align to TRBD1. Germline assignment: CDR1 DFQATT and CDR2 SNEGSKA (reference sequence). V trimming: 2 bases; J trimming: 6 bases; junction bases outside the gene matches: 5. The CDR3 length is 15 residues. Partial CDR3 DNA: TGCAGTGCTAGACCGGGACAGGGGGCCGGTCAGCCC. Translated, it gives CSARPGQGAGQP. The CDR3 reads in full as CSARPGQGAGQPQHF.

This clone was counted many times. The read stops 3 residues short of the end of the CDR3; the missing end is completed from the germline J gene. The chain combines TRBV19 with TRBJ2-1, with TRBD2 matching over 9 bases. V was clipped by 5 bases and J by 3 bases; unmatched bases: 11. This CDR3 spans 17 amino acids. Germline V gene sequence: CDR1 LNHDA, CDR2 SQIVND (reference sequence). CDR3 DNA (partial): TGTGCCAGTAGTCCAGAGGTGGCTAGCGGGATCTACAATGAG. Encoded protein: CASSPEVASGIYNE. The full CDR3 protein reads CASSPEVASGIYNEQFF. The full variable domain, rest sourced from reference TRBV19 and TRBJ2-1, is DGGITQSPKYLFRKEGQNVTLSCEQNLNHDAMYWYRQDPGQGLRLIYYSQIVNDFQKGDIAEGYSVSREKKESFPLTVTSAQKNPTAFYLCASSPEVASGIYNEQFFGPGTRLTVL.

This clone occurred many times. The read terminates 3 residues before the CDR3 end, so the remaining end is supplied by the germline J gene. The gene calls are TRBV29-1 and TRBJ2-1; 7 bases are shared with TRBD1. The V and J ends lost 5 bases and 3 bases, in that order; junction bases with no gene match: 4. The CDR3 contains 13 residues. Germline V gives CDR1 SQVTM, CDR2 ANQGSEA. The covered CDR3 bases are TGCAGCGTTCGGGACAGCAACTACAATGAG. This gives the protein CSVRDSNYNE. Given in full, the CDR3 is CSVRDSNYNEQFF.

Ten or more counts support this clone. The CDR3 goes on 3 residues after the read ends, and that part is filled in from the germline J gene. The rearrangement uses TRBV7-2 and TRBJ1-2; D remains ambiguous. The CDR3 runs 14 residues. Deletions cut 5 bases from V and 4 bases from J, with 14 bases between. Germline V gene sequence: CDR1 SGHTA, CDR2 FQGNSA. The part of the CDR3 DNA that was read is TGTGCCAGCAGCCCATGGCGGTCGGGCTATGGC. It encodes CASSPWRSGYG. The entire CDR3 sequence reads CASSPWRSGYGYTF. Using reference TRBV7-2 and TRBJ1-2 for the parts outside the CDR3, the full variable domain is GAGVSQSPSNKVTEKGKDVELRCDPISGHTALYWYRQSLGQGLEFLIYFQGNSAPDKSGLPSDRFSAERTGGSVSTLTIQRTQQEDSAVYLCASSPWRSGYGYTFGSGTRLTVV.

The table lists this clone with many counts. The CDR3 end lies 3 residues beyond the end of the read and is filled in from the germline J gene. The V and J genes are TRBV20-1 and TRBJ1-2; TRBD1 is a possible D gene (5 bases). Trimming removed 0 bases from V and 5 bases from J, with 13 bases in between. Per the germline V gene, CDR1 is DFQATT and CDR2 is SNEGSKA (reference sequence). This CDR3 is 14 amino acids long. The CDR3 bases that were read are TGCAGTGCTAGAGATCGACAGAGGGAATATGGC. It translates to CSARDRQREYG. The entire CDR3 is CSARDRQREYGYTF.

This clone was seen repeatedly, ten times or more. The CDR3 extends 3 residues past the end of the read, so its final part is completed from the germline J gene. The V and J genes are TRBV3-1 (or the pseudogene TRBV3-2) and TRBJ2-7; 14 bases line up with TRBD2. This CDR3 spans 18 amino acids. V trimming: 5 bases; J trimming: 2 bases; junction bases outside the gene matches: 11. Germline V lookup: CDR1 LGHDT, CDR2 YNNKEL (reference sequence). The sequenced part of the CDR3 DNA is TGTGCCAGCAGCACTCGATTCGGACTAGCGGGAGGAACCTACGAG. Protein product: CASSTRFGLAGGTYE. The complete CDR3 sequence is CASSTRFGLAGGTYEQYF.

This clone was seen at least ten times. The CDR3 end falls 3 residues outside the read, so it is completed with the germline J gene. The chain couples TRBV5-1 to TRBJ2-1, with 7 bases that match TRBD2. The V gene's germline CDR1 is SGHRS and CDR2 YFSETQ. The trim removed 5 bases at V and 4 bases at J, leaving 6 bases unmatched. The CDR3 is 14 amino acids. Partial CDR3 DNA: TGCGCCAGCAGGGGGGGGAGGTGGTACAATGAG. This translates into CASRGGRWYNE. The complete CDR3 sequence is CASRGGRWYNEQFF.

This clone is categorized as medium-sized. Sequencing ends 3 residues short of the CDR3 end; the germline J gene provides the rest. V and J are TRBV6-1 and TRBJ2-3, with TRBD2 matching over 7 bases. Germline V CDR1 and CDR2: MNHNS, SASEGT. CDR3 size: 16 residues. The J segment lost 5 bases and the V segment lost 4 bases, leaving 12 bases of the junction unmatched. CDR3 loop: CASSALSGFKGDTQYF. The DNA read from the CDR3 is TGTGCCAGCAGTGCGCTTAGCGGGTTTAAAGGAGATACG.

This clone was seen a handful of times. CDR3 sequence: CASSQTDRVVRKDDYTF. CDR3 DNA (partial): TGCGCCAGCAGTCAAACTGACAGGGTAGTTAGGAAAGACGAC. This chain joins TRBV23-1 and TRBJ1-2; TRBD1 aligns across 7 bases. Read data end 3 residues before the CDR3 end; the end is taken from the germline J gene. Being an ORF, TRBV23-1 has a function that is uncertain. CDR3 size: 17 residues.

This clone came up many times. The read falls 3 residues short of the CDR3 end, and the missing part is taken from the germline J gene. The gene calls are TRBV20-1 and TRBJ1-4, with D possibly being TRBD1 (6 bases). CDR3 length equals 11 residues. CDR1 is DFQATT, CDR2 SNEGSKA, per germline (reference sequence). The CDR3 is CSGRGGEKLFF. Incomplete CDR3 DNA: TGCAGCGGCAGGGGCGGTGAAAAA.

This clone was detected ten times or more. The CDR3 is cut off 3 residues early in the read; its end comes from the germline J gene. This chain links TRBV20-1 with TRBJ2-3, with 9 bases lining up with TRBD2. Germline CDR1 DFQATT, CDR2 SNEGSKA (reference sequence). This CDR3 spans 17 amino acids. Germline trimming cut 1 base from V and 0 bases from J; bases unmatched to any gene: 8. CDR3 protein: CSARVTSGPTSTDTQYF. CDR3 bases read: TGCAGTGCTAGAGTTACTAGCGGGCCAACTAGCACAGATACG.